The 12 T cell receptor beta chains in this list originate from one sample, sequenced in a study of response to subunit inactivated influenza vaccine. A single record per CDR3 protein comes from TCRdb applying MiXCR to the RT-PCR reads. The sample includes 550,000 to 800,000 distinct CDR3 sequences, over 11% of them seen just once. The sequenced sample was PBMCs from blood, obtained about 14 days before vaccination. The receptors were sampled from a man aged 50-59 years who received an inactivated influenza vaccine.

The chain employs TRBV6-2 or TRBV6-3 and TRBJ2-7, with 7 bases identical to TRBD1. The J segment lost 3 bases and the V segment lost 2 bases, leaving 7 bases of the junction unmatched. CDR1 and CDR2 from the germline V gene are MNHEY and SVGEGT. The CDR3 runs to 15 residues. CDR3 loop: CASSYNPGTDYEQYF. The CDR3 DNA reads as TGTGCCAGCAGTTACAACCCCGGGACAGACTACGAGCAGTACTTC.

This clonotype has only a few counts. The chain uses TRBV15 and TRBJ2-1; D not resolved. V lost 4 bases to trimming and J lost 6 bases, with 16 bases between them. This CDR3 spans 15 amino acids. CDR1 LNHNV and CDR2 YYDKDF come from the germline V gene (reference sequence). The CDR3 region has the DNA TGTGCCACCAGCAAGGTCATGGTCATTGGCAATGAGCAGTTCTTC. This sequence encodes CATSKVMVIGNEQFF. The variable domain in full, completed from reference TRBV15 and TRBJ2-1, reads DAMVIQNPRYQVTQFGKPVTLSCSQTLNHNVMYWYQQKSSQAPKLLFHYYDKDFNNEADTPDNFQSRRPNTSFCFLDIRSPGLGDTAMYLCATSKVMVIGNEQFFGPGTRLTVL.

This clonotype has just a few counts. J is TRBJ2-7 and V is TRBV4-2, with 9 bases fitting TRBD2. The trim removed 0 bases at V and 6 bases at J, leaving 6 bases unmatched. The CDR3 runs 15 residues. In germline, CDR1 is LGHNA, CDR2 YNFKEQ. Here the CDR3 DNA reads TGTGCCAGCAGCCAAGATACCCTAGCGGGAAGCGAGCAGTACTTC. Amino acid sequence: CASSQDTLAGSEQYF.

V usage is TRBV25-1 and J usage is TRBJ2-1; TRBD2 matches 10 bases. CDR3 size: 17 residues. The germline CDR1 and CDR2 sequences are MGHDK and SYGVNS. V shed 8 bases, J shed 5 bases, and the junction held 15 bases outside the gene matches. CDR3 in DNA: TGTGCCAGCTCAAGCCTAGCGGGAGTTGGGTCGCACAATGAGCAGTTCTTC. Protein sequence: CASSSLAGVGSHNEQFF.

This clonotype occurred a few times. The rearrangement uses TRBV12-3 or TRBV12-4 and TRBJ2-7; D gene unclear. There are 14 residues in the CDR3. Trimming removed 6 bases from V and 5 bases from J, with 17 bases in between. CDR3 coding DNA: TGTGCCAGCAGCCCGGGTTACCCAGTTGACGAGCAGTACTTC. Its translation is CASSPGYPVDEQYF.

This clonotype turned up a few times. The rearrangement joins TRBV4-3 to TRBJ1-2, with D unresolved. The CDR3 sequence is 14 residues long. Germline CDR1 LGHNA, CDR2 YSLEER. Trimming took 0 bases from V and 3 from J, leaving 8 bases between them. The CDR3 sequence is CASSQEPGDYGYTF. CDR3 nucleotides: TGCGCCAGCAGCCAAGAGCCAGGTGACTATGGCTACACCTTC.

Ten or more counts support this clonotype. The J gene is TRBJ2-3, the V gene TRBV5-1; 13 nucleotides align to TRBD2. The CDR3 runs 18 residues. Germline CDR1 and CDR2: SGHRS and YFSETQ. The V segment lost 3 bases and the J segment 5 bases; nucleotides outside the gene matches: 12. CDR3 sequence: CASSSSYGLAGVQDTQYF. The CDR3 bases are TGCGCCAGCAGCTCCTCATATGGACTAGCGGGGGTTCAAGATACGCAGTATTTT.

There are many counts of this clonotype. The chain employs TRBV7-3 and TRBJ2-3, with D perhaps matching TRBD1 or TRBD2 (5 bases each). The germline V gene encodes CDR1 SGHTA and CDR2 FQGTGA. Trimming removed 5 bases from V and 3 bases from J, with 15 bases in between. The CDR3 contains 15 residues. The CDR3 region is CASSVLGDSTDTQYF. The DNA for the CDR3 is TGTGCCAGCAGCGTCTTGGGGGATTCGACAGATACGCAGTATTTT.

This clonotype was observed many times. Here the CDR3 DNA reads TGTGCCAGCAGCCGGGACCTCACCTACGAGCAGTACTTC. Translating gives CASSRDLTYEQYF. This sequence joins TRBV5-6 and TRBJ2-7, with D possibly called TRBD1 or TRBD2 (5 bases each). CDR1 is SGHDT, CDR2 YYEEEE, per germline. The CDR3 loop spans 13 amino acids. The V end lost 4 bases, the J end lost 2 bases, and 10 bases lay between the germline ends.

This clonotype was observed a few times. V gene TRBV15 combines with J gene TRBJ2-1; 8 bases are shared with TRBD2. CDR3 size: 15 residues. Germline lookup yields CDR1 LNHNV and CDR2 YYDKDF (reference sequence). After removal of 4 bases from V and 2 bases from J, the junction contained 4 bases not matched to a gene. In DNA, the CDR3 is TGTGCCACCAGCAAAGCGGGAGCTACCTACAATGAGCAGTTCTTC. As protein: CATSKAGATYNEQFF.

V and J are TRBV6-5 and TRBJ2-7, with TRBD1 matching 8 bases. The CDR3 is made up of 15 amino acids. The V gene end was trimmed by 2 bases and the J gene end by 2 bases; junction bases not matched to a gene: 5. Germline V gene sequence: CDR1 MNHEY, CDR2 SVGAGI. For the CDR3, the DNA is TGTGCCAGCAGTTACGGACAGGGCCAAACCTACGAGCAGTACTTC. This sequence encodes CASSYGQGQTYEQYF.

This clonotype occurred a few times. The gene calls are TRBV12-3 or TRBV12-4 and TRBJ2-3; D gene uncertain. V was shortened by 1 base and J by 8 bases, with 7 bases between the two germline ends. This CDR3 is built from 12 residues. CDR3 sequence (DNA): TGTGCCAGCAGTTTAGGTGGCAGTACGCAGTATTTT. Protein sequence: CASSLGGSTQYF.